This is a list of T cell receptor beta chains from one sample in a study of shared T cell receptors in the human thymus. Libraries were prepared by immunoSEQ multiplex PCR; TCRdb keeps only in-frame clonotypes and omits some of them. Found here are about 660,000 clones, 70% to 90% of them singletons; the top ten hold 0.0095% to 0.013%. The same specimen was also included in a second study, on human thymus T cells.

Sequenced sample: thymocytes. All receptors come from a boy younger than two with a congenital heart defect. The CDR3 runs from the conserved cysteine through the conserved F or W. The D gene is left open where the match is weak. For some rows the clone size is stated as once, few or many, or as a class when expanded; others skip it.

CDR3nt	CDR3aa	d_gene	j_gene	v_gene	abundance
TGCGCCAGCAGGAGGACAGGGATACGAAGGAACACTGAAGCTTTCTTT	CASRRTGIRRNTEAFF	TRBD1	TRBJ1-1	TRBV4-3	.
TGTGCCAGCAAAAGACTAGCGGGGGCCTACGAGCAGTACTTC	CASKRLAGAYEQYF	TRBD2	TRBJ2-7	TRBV6-5	.
TGCGCCAGCAGCCAAGACCGGGACAGGGATTCACCCCTCCACTTT	CASSQDRDRDSPLHF	TRBD1	TRBJ1-6	TRBV4-1	.
TGTGCCAGCAGCGACGGACAGTTGAACACTGAAGCTTTCTTT	CASSDGQLNTEAFF	.	TRBJ1-1	TRBV28	.
TGTGCCAGCAGCCCAAAGGAGGGAACTAGCGGGAGACTTCAGTACTTC	CASSPKEGTSGRLQYF	TRBD2	TRBJ2-4	TRBV7-2	.
TGTGCCAGCAGCCACAGTGCAACTAATGAAAAACTGTTTTTT	CASSHSATNEKLFF	.	TRBJ1-4	TRBV6-5	.
TGTGCCAGCAGCGGGGGGGGGACTAGCGGGAGTTTCCGGGAGCTGTTTTTT	CASSGGGTSGSFRELFF	TRBD2	TRBJ2-2	TRBV7-8	once
TGTGCCAGCAGCCGGACTAGCGGGAGCTCCTACGAGCAGTACTTC	CASSRTSGSSYEQYF	TRBD2	TRBJ2-7	TRBV7-2	.
TGTGCCAGCACCCATATGGGGCCCTCCTACGAGCAGTACTTC	CASTHMGPSYEQYF	.	TRBJ2-7	TRBV28	.
TGTGCCTGGAGTGGCTGGCTAGCGGGAGGGCCCTTTGCCTCTGGGGCCAACGTCCTGACTTTC	CAWSGWLAGGPFASGANVLTF	TRBD2	TRBJ2-6	TRBV30	.